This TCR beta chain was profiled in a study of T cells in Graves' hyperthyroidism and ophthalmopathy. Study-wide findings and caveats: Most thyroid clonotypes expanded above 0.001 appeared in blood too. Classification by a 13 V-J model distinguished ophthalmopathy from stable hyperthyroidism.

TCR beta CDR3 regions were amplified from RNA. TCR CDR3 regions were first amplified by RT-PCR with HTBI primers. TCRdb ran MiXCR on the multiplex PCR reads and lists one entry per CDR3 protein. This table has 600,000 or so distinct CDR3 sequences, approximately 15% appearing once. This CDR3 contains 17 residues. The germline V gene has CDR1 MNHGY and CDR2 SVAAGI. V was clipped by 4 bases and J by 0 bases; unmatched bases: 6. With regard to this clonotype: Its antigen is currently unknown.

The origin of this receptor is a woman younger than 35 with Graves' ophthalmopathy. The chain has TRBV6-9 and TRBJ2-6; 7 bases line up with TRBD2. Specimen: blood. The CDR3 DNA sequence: TGTGCCAGCAGTTCGAAAGCGGGAAACTCTGGGGCCAACGTCCTGACTTTC. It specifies CASSSKAGNSGANVLTF.